Sequencing of this T cell receptor beta chain was carried out in a study of cytomegalovirus exposure and HLA in healthy donors. Points from the study as a whole: A few CMV-associated chains proved CMV antigen-specific in vitro.

This clone is judged medium-sized. Its antigen is currently unknown. CDR1 MGHDK and CDR2 SYGVNS come from the germline V gene. This CDR3 is 14 amino acids long. V was clipped by 3 bases and J by 17 bases, with 22 bases between them. Use of 60 Vbeta and 13 Jbeta primers characterized the PCR. Repertoires were generated with immunoSEQ multiplex PCR, while TCRdb's copy carries only in-frame clones and drops some. The sample includes approximately 110,000 clones, roughly 70% of them seen just once. The source of this sequence is a man aged 35-49 years in good health and CMV-seronegative. Sequencing input: PBMCs. The V and J genes are TRBV25-1 and TRBJ1-4; D perhaps matches TRBD1 (6 bases). The CDR3 sequence: CASSDAGDIASRFF. In DNA form, the CDR3 reads TGTGCCAGCAGTGATGCAGGGGACATCGCCTCGCGTTTTTTT.